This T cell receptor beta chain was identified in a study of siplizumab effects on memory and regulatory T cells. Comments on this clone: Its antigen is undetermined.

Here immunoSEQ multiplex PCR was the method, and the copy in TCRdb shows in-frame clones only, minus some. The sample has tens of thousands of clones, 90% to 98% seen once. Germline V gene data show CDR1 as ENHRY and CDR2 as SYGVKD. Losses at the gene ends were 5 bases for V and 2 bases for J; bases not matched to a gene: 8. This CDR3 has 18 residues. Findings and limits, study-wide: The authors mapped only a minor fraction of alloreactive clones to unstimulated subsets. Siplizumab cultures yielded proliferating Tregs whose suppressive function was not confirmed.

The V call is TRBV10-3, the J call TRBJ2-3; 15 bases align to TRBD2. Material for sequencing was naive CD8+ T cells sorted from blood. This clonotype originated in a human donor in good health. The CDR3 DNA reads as TGTGCCATCAGTCTACCGGGACTAGCGGGGGGCCTCACAGATACGCAGTATTTT. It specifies CAISLPGLAGGLTDTQYF.